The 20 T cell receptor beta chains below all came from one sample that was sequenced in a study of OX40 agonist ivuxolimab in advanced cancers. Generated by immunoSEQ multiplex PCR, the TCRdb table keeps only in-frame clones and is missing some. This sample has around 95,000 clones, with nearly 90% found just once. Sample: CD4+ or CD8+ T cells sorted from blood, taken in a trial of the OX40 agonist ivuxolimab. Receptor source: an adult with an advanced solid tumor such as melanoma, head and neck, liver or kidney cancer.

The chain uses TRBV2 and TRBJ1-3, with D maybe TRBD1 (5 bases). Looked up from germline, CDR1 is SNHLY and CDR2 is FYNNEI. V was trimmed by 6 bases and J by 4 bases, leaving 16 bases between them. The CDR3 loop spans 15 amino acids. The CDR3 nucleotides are TGTGCCAGCAGAGCCATTCCAGGGTCAGGAAACACCATATATTTT. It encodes CASRAIPGSGNTIYF.

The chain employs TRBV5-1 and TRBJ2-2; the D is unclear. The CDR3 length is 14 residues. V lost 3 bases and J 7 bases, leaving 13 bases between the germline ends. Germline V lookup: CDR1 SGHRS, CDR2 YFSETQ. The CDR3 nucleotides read TGCGCCAGCAGCTCCAAGACGGAGCGCGGGGAGCTGTTTTTT. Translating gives CASSSKTERGELFF.

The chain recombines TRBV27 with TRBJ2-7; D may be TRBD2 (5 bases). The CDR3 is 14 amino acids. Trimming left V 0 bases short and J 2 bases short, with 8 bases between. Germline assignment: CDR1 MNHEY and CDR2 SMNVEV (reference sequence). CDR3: CASSLSRGTYEQYF. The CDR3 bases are TGTGCCAGCAGTTTATCCCGAGGGACCTACGAGCAGTACTTC.

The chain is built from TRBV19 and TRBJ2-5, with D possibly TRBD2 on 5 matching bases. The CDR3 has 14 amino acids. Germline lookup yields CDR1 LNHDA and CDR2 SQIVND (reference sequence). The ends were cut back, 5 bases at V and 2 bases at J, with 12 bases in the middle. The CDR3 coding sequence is TGTGCCAGTAGTCGGGTAAGGGAGCAAGAGACCCAGTACTTC. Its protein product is CASSRVREQETQYF. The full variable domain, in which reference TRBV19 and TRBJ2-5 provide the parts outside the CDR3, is DGGITQSPKYLFRKEGQNVTLSCEQNLNHDAMYWYRQDPGQGLRLIYYSQIVNDFQKGDIAEGYSVSREKKESFPLTVTSAQKNPTAFYLCASSRVREQETQYFGPGTRLLVL.

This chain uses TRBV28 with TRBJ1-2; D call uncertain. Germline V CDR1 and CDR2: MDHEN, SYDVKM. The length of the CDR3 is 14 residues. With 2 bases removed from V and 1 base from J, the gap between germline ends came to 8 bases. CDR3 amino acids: CASSLGPSNYGYTF. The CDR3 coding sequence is TGTGCCAGCAGTTTAGGGCCGAGTAACTATGGCTACACCTTC.

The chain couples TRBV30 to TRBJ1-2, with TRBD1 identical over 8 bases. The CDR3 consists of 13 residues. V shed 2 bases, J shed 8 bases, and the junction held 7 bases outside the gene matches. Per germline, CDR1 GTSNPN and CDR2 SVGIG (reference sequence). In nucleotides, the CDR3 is TGTGCCTGGAGTCTCCAGGGGGCAGGAGGCTACACCTTC. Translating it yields CAWSLQGAGGYTF. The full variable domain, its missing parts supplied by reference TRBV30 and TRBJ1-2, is SQTIHQWPATLVQPVGSPLSLECTVEGTSNPNLYWYRQAAGRGLQLLFYSVGIGQISSEVPQNLSASRPQDRQFILSSKKLLLSDSGFYLCAWSLQGAGGYTFGSGTRLTVV.

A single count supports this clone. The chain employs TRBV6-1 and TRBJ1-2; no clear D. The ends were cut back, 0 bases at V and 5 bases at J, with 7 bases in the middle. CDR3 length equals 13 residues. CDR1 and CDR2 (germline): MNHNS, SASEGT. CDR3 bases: TGTGCCAGCAGTGAAGCCTGGGATTATGGCTACACCTTC. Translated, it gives CASSEAWDYGYTF.

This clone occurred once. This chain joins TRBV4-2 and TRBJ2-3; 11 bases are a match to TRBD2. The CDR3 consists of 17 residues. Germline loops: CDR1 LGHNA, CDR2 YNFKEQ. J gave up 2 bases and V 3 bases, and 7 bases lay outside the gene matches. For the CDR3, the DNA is TGTGCCAGCAGCCATCTGTTAGCGGGGGGGTACACAGATACGCAGTATTTT. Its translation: CASSHLLAGGYTDTQYF.

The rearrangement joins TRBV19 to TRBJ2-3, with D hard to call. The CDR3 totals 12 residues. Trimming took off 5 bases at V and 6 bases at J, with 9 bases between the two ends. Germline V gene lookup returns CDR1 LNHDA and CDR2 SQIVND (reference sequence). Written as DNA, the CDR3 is TGTGCCAGTAGTCCCCAGCTGGATACGCAGTATTTT. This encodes CASSPQLDTQYF. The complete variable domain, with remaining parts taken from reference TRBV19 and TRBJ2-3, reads DGGITQSPKYLFRKEGQNVTLSCEQNLNHDAMYWYRQDPGQGLRLIYYSQIVNDFQKGDIAEGYSVSREKKESFPLTVTSAQKNPTAFYLCASSPQLDTQYFGPGTRLTVL.

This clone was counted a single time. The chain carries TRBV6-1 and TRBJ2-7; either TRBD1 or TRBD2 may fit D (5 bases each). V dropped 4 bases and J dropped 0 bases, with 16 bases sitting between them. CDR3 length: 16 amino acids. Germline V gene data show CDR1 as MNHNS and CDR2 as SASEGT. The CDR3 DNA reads TGTGCCAGCAGTGCTCTTAGGGTTGGGGGCTCCTACGAGCAGTACTTC. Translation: CASSALRVGGSYEQYF.

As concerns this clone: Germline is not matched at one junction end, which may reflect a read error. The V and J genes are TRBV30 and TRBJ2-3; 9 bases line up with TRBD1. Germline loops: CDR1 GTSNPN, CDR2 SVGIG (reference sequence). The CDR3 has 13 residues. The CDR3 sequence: CLLRGQGTDTQYF. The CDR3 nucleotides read TGCTTACTTCGGGGACAGGGAACAGATACGCAGTATTTT. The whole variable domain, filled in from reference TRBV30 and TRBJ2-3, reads SQTIHQWPATLVQPVGSPLSLECTVEGTSNPNLYWYRQAAGRGLQLLFYSVGIGQISSEVPQNLSASRPQDRQFILSSKKLLLSDSGFYLCLLRGQGTDTQYFGPGTRLTVL.

The CDR3 protein is CAWSTNYGYTF. CDR3 nucleotide sequence: TGTGCCTGGAGTACCAACTATGGCTACACCTTC. The chain recombines TRBV30 with TRBJ1-2; D uncertain. The CDR3 consists of 11 residues. Germline CDR1 and CDR2: GTSNPN and SVGIG (reference sequence). With 2 bases removed from V and 2 bases from J, the gap between germline ends came to 3 bases.

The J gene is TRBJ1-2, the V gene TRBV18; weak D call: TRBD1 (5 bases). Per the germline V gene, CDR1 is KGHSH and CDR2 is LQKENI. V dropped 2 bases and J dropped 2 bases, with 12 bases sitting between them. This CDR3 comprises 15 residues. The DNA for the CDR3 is TGTGCCAGCTCACCAATCCAGGGATTCAACTATGGCTACACCTTC. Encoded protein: CASSPIQGFNYGYTF.

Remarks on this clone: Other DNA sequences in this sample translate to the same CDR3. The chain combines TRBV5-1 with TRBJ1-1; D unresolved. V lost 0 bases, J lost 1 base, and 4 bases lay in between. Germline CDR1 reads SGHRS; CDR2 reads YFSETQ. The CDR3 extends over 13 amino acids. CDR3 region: CASSLETNTEAFF. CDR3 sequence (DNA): TGCGCCAGCAGCTTGGAAACGAACACTGAAGCTTTCTTT.

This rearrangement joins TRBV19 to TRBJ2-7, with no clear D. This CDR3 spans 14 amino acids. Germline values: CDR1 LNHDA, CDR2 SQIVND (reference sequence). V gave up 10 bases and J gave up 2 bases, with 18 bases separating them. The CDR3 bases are TGTGCCACTTCGAAGGGTTCAAGAGCCTACGAGCAGTACTTC. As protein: CATSKGSRAYEQYF.

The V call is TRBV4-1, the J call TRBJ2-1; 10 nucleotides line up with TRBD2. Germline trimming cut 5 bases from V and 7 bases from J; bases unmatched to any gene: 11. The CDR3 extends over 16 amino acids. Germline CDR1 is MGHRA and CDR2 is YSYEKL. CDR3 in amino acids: CASSTLLAGGINEQFF. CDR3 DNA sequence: TGCGCCAGCAGCACTCTTTTAGCGGGAGGAATAAATGAGCAGTTCTTC.

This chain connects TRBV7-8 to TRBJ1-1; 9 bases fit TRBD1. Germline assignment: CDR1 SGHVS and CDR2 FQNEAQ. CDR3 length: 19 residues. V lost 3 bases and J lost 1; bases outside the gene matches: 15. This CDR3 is CASSLTVGRTGAQNTEAFF. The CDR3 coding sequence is TGTGCCAGCAGCTTGACGGTGGGGAGGACAGGGGCGCAGAACACTGAAGCTTTCTTT.

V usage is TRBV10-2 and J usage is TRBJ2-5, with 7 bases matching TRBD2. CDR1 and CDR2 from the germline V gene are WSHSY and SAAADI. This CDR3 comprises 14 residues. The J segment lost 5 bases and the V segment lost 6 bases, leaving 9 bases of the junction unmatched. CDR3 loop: CASSPAWGGETQYF. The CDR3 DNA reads TGCGCCAGCAGCCCCGCGTGGGGGGGGGAGACCCAGTACTTC.

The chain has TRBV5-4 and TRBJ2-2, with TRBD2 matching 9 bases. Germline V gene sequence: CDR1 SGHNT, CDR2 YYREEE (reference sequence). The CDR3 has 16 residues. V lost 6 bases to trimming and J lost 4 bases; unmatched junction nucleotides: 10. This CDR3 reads CASTAIAGASTGELFF. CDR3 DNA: TGTGCCAGCACCGCTATAGCGGGGGCAAGCACCGGGGAGCTGTTTTTT.

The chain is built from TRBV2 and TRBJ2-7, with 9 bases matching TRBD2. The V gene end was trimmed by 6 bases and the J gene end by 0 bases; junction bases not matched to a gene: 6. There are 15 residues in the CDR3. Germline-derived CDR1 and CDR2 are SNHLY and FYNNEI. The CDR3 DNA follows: TGTGCCAGCAGGCGTGCGGGACTAGCCTCCTACGAGCAGTACTTC. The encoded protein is CASRRAGLASYEQYF.